The 9 T cell receptor beta chains below all came from one sample that was sequenced in a study of T cell changes during pregnancy in multiple sclerosis. Only in-frame clones appear in the TCRdb table, and some are missing; sequencing was by immunoSEQ multiplex PCR. The sample holds under 130,000 clones, approximately 89% seen once. This specimen consisted of peripheral blood, obtained after pregnancy. The source is a female donor with multiple sclerosis, enrolled in a pregnancy study.

In nucleotides, the CDR3 is TGTGCCAGCAGCTCAAGGACAGGGGGCGGCTACACCTTC. Protein: CASSSRTGGGYTF. The J gene is TRBJ1-2, the V gene TRBV7-8; 11 nucleotides align to TRBD1. The CDR3 spans 13 residues. CDR1 and CDR2 (germline): SGHVS, FQNEAQ. V was clipped by 4 bases and J by 8 bases; unmatched bases: 3.

V gene TRBV5-5 combines with J gene TRBJ1-1; D remains ambiguous. V was cut by 5 bases and J by 1 base, with 12 bases left in between. The CDR3 totals 14 residues. The germline gives CDR1 SGHKS, CDR2 YYEKEE (reference sequence). In nucleotides, the CDR3 is TGTGCCAGCAGTTATCTGGACTGGAACACTGAAGCTTTCTTT. As protein: CASSYLDWNTEAFF.

The V gene is TRBV5-6, the J gene TRBJ2-3, with a weak D call TRBD2 (6 bases). Looked up from germline, CDR1 is SGHDT and CDR2 is YYEEEE. The length of the CDR3 is 15 residues. Trimming left V 4 bases short and J 5 bases short, with 17 bases between. CDR3: CASSQRDSGQDTQYF. In DNA, the CDR3 is TGTGCCAGCAGCCAACGGGACTCGGGCCAAGATACGCAGTATTTT.

The chain recombines TRBV5-1 with TRBJ2-1; 7 nucleotides agree with TRBD1. Germline trimming cut 4 bases from V and 5 bases from J; bases unmatched to any gene: 9. There are 15 residues in the CDR3. CDR1 is SGHRS and CDR2 is YFSETQ in the germline V gene. CDR3 sequence: CASSLFGTVNNEQFF. The DNA of the CDR3 is TGCGCCAGCAGCCTATTCGGGACAGTGAACAATGAGCAGTTCTTC. The complete variable domain, with remaining parts taken from reference TRBV5-1 and TRBJ2-1, reads KAGVTQTPRYLIKTRGQQVTLSCSPISGHRSVSWYQQTPGQGLQFLFEYFSETQRNKGNFPGRFSGRQFSNSRSEMNVSTLELGDSALYLCASSLFGTVNNEQFFGPGTRLTVL.

The V call is TRBV5-6, the J call TRBJ1-1, with 7 bases aligning to TRBD1. The V gene's germline CDR1 is SGHDT and CDR2 YYEEEE. The V and J ends lost 4 bases and 0 bases, in that order; junction bases with no gene match: 12. The CDR3 contains 17 residues. DNA of the CDR3: TGTGCCAGCAGCGTAGAACCACGACAGGGACTGAACACTGAAGCTTTCTTT. Its translation is CASSVEPRQGLNTEAFF.

This clone has only a few counts. DNA for the CDR3: TGTGCCAGCTCACGGCTGGCGGGGTCCCTTTCGCACGAGCAGTACTTC. Its protein is CASSRLAGSLSHEQYF. The chain has TRBV18 and TRBJ2-7; D possibly corresponds to TRBD2 (6 bases). Looked up from germline, CDR1 is KGHSH and CDR2 is LQKENI. The CDR3 covers 16 residues. Trimming shortened V by 4 bases and J by 5 bases, and 21 bases separated the two germline ends. Filled out from reference TRBV18 and TRBJ2-7, the complete variable domain reads NAGVMQNPRHLVRRRGQEARLRCSPMKGHSHVYWYRQLPEEGLKFMVYLQKENIIDESGMPKERFSAEFPKEGPSILRIQQVVRGDSAAYFCASSRLAGSLSHEQYFGPGTRLTVT.

The V gene is TRBV4-1, the J gene TRBJ1-2; 8 bases agree with TRBD1. Germline CDR1 reads MGHRA; CDR2 reads YSYEKL. Germline trimming cut 0 bases from V and 7 bases from J; bases unmatched to any gene: 4. The CDR3 length is 14 residues. CDR3 sequence reads: CASSQDAGGRGYTF. The CDR3 coding sequence is TGCGCCAGCAGCCAAGACGCAGGGGGCCGTGGCTACACCTTC.

In this sample, this clone turned up once. CDR3 DNA sequence: TGTGCCAGCAGCTACTCGACCCCTCTAGGCACAGATACGCAGTATTTT. Its protein is CASSYSTPLGTDTQYF. V is TRBV11-2 and J is TRBJ2-3; D call uncertain. Germline V gives CDR1 SGHAT, CDR2 FQNNGV. The CDR3 is made up of 16 amino acids. The V and J ends lost 4 bases and 1 base respectively, with 15 bases between them.

The chain recombines TRBV29-1 with TRBJ1-5; TRBD1 agrees at 9 bases. Trimming cost V 4 bases and J 6 bases; bases outside gene matches: 4. The CDR3 is 13 residues long. Looked up from germline, CDR1 is SQVTM and CDR2 is ANQGSEA. CDR3 loop: CSVVQGAGQPQHF. The CDR3 bases are TGCAGCGTTGTACAGGGGGCCGGTCAGCCCCAGCATTTT.